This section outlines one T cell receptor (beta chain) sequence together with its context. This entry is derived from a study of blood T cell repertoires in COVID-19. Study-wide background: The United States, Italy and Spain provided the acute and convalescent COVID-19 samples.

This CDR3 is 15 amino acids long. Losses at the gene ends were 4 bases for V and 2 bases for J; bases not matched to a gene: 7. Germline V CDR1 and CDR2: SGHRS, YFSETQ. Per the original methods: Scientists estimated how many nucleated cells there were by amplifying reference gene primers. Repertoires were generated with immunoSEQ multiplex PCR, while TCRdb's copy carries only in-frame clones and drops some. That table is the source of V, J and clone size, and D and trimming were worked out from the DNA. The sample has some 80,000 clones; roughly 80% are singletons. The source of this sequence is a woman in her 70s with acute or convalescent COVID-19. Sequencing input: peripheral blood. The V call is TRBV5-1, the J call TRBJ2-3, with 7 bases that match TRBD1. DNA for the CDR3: TGCGCCAGCAGCGAAACCGGGACAGACACAGATACGCAGTATTTT. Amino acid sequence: CASSETGTDTDTQYF. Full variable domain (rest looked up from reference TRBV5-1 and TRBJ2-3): KAGVTQTPRYLIKTRGQQVTLSCSPISGHRSVSWYQQTPGQGLQFLFEYFSETQRNKGNFPGRFSGRQFSNSRSEMNVSTLELGDSALYLCASSETGTDTDTQYFGPGTRLTVL.